This T cell receptor beta chain was observed in a study of T cells in Graves' hyperthyroidism and ophthalmopathy. Overall study context: Upon initial diagnosis and before any treatment, peripheral blood was collected. Study conclusions and caveats: Before onset, by a median of about seven months, the model predicted ophthalmopathy.

This clonotype was detected ten times or more. Its antigen is not identified. Germline CDR1 is ENHRY and CDR2 is SYGVKD. Trimming cost V 8 bases and J 11 bases; bases outside gene matches: 12. The CDR3 runs 14 residues. Stable disease denoted Graves' hyperthyroidism without ophthalmopathy progression within 18 months. Amplification of TCR beta CDR3 regions was performed using RNA transcripts as template. Researchers ran a first-round RT-PCR on the TCR CDR3 using the HTBI primer set. TCRdb redid the calling of the multiplex PCR reads with MiXCR, one entry per CDR3 protein. The table lists 300,000 to 400,000 distinct CDR3 sequences, around 13% of them singletons.

Sequenced material: blood. The source of this sequence is a woman between 25 and 40 years old with Graves' hyperthyroidism. This chain connects TRBV10-3 to TRBJ1-1, with 12 nucleotides matching TRBD1. CDR3 DNA sequence: TGTGCCATCTGGTCGGGGACAGGGGGCGCGGATGCTTTCTTT. It encodes CAIWSGTGGADAFF.